Described below is a single TCR beta chain sequence and its context. RNA transcripts gave rise to amplified TCR beta CDR3 regions. Initially, a first-round RT-PCR of the TCR CDR3 employed the HTBI primer set. TCRdb called the multiplex PCR reads again in MiXCR, with one record for every CDR3 protein. The table has hundreds of thousands of distinct CDR3 sequences, approximately 14% seen once. The CDR3 totals 17 residues. The junction had 14 bases not matched to a gene; V was cut back by 2 bases and J by 8 bases. From germline, CDR1 is MNHEY and CDR2 SVGAGI. The source of the sample is a study of T cells in Graves' hyperthyroidism and ophthalmopathy.

Sequenced: blood. The TCR comes from a woman aged 18-29 years with Graves' hyperthyroidism. The chain has TRBV6-5 and TRBJ2-1; 8 nucleotides line up with TRBD1. CDR3 protein: CASSYPMEQGALDEQFF. CDR3 coding DNA: TGTGCCAGCAGTTACCCCATGGAGCAGGGGGCGTTGGATGAGCAGTTCTTC.